The clone carrying this T cell receptor (beta chain) was picked up a small number of times. The sample originates from a study of blood T cell repertoires in COVID-19. As for the study in general: Samples taken during acute and convalescent COVID-19 were collected in the United States, Italy and Spain.

V dropped 8 bases and J dropped 7 bases, with 26 bases sitting between them. Looked up from germline, CDR1 is LGHNA and CDR2 is YNFKEQ. This CDR3 has 16 residues. Sequenced by immunoSEQ multiplex PCR; TCRdb stores in-frame clones only, minus some. The sample holds about 66,000 clones, around 82% seen once. J is TRBJ1-1 and V is TRBV4-2; D might be TRBD1 (6 bases). The sequence was obtained from a man in his 60s with acute or convalescent COVID-19. The sample comprised peripheral blood. CDR3 protein: CASGSLGQRRIDEAFF. In DNA, the CDR3 is TGTGCCAGCGGTAGCTTAGGACAGAGAAGAATCGATGAAGCTTTCTTT.